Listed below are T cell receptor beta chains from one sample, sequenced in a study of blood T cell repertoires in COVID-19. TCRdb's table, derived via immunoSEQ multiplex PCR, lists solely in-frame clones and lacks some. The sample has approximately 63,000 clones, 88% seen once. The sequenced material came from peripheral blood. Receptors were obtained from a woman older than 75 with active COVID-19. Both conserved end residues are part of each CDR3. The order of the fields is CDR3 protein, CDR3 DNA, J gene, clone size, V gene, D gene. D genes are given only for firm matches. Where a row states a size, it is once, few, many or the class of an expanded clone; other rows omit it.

CDR3 protein: CATSRGPIMNTEAFF
CDR3 DNA: TGCGCCACCAGCCGCGGCCCTATTATGAACACTGAAGCTTTCTTT
J gene: TRBJ1-1
clone size: NA
V gene: TRBV5-1
D gene: NA

CDR3 protein: CASSAVSGVTDTQYF
CDR3 DNA: TGTGCCAGCAGCGCAGTTAGCGGGGTCACAGATACGCAGTATTTT
J gene: TRBJ2-3
clone size: NA
V gene: TRBV5-5
D gene: TRBD2

CDR3 protein: CASSLDRVYGYTF
CDR3 DNA: TGTGCCAGCAGCTTGGACAGAGTTTATGGCTACACCTTC
J gene: TRBJ1-2
clone size: NA
V gene: TRBV6-5
D gene: NA

CDR3 protein: CASSDPRYPLGSGNTIYF
CDR3 DNA: TGTGCCAGCAGTGACCCTCGTTATCCTCTCGGCTCTGGAAACACCATATATTTT
J gene: TRBJ1-3
clone size: NA
V gene: TRBV2
D gene: NA

CDR3 protein: CASSPPGRGPVRDTQYF
CDR3 DNA: TGTGCCAGCAGCCCCCCCGGTAGGGGGCCTGTCCGGGATACGCAGTATTTT
J gene: TRBJ2-3
clone size: NA
V gene: TRBV9
D gene: TRBD1

CDR3 protein: CAWNLGLAGTGELFF
CDR3 DNA: TGTGCCTGGAACTTGGGACTAGCGGGAACCGGGGAGCTGTTTTTT
J gene: TRBJ2-2
clone size: NA
V gene: TRBV30
D gene: TRBD2

CDR3 protein: CASSFLQGDYGYTF
CDR3 DNA: TGTGCCAGCAGCTTCCTACAGGGTGACTATGGCTACACCTTC
J gene: TRBJ1-2
clone size: NA
V gene: TRBV7-2
D gene: NA

CDR3 protein: CASSSLAGFQETQYF
CDR3 DNA: TGCGCCAGCAGCTCCCTAGCGGGGTTTCAAGAGACCCAGTACTTC
J gene: TRBJ2-5
clone size: NA
V gene: TRBV5-1
D gene: TRBD2

CDR3 protein: CASSRQGSTEAFF
CDR3 DNA: TGTGCCAGCAGCAGACAGGGCAGTACTGAAGCTTTCTTT
J gene: TRBJ1-1
clone size: NA
V gene: TRBV9
D gene: TRBD1

CDR3 protein: CASSLGWGLLETQYF
CDR3 DNA: TGTGCCAGCAGCTTAGGGTGGGGACTCCTAGAGACCCAGTACTTC
J gene: TRBJ2-5
clone size: NA
V gene: TRBV7-2
D gene: NA

CDR3 protein: CASSPGLAGGPGEFF
CDR3 DNA: TGTGCCAGCAGTCCGGGACTAGCGGGGGGGCCAGGGGAGTTCTTC
J gene: TRBJ2-1
clone size: few
V gene: TRBV2
D gene: TRBD2

CDR3 protein: CASSLDGRGQANYGYTF
CDR3 DNA: TGCGCCAGCAGCTTGGACGGCAGGGGACAAGCTAACTATGGCTACACCTTC
J gene: TRBJ1-2
clone size: NA
V gene: TRBV5-1
D gene: NA

CDR3 protein: CASRRQGTSSYNSPLHF
CDR3 DNA: TGCGCCAGCCGTCGACAGGGAACGAGCTCCTATAATTCACCCCTCCACTTT
J gene: TRBJ1-6
clone size: NA
V gene: TRBV4-1
D gene: TRBD1

CDR3 protein: CASRPTGYNEQFF
CDR3 DNA: TGTGCCAGCAGACCCACTGGTTACAATGAGCAGTTCTTC
J gene: TRBJ2-1
clone size: NA
V gene: TRBV3-1/TRBV3-2
D gene: NA

CDR3 protein: CASRETGREAFF
CDR3 DNA: TGTGCCAGCAGGGAGACAGGACGCGAAGCTTTCTTT
J gene: TRBJ1-1
clone size: NA
V gene: TRBV6-5
D gene: NA

CDR3 protein: CASSLDRDEQYF
CDR3 DNA: TGTGCCAGCAGCTTGGACAGGGACGAGCAGTACTTC
J gene: TRBJ2-7
clone size: few
V gene: TRBV7-8
D gene: TRBD1

CDR3 protein: CASSLEVSGSHTEAFF
CDR3 DNA: TGTGCCAGCAGCTTGGAGGTTTCGGGGAGTCACACTGAAGCTTTCTTT
J gene: TRBJ1-1
clone size: NA
V gene: TRBV5-4
D gene: NA

CDR3 protein: CASSLGVGTGNRGYTF
CDR3 DNA: TGTGCCAGCAGCTTAGGGGTCGGGACAGGGAACCGCGGCTACACCTTC
J gene: TRBJ1-2
clone size: NA
V gene: TRBV7-2
D gene: TRBD1

CDR3 protein: CASSLGLAFYNEQFF
CDR3 DNA: TGTGCCAGCAGCCTGGGACTAGCGTTCTACAATGAGCAGTTCTTC
J gene: TRBJ2-1
clone size: NA
V gene: TRBV7-2
D gene: TRBD2

CDR3 protein: CASSAQGNTEAFF
CDR3 DNA: TGTGCCAGCAGCGCACAGGGTAACACTGAAGCTTTCTTT
J gene: TRBJ1-1
clone size: NA
V gene: TRBV2
D gene: NA

CDR3 protein: CASSYQVPWQEQFF
CDR3 DNA: TGTGCCAGCAGTTACCAGGTCCCGTGGCAGGAGCAGTTCTTC
J gene: TRBJ2-1
clone size: NA
V gene: TRBV6-2/TRBV6-3
D gene: NA

CDR3 protein: CASSLGLRRGVQETQYF
CDR3 DNA: TGTGCCAGCAGCTTAGGTCTTAGGCGGGGGGTCCAAGAGACCCAGTACTTC
J gene: TRBJ2-5
clone size: NA
V gene: TRBV7-9
D gene: TRBD2

CDR3 protein: CASSQEQSGGTEAFF
CDR3 DNA: TGCGCCAGCAGCCAAGAACAGTCCGGGGGAACTGAAGCTTTCTTT
J gene: TRBJ1-1
clone size: NA
V gene: TRBV4-1
D gene: NA

CDR3 protein: CASNRHGGSPLHF
CDR3 DNA: TGTGCCAGCAACAGGCACGGGGGTTCACCCCTCCACTTT
J gene: TRBJ1-6
clone size: few
V gene: TRBV28
D gene: NA

CDR3 protein: CASRDNWAGTGELFF
CDR3 DNA: TGTGCCAGCAGGGATAACTGGGCAGGGACCGGGGAGCTGTTTTTT
J gene: TRBJ2-2
clone size: NA
V gene: TRBV27
D gene: NA

CDR3 protein: CASSLGIQGLEEQYF
CDR3 DNA: TGCGCCAGCAGCTTAGGGATACAGGGATTGGAAGAGCAGTACTTC
J gene: TRBJ2-7
clone size: NA
V gene: TRBV5-1
D gene: NA

CDR3 protein: CASSSRGTEAFF
CDR3 DNA: TGTGCCAGCAGCTCCCGCGGAACTGAAGCTTTCTTT
J gene: TRBJ1-1
clone size: NA
V gene: TRBV11-3
D gene: NA